This T cell receptor (beta chain) comes out of a study of T cells in Graves' hyperthyroidism and ophthalmopathy. Across the whole study: Blood from the periphery was taken at initial diagnosis, before any treatment.

With 7 bases removed from V and 2 bases from J, the gap between germline ends came to 9 bases. The CDR3 extends over 12 amino acids. Germline V gene data show CDR1 as MNHNS and CDR2 as SASEGT. Researchers took RNA transcripts and amplified the TCR beta CDR3 regions from them. RT-PCR in the first round (using the HTBI primer set) targeted the TCR CDR3. TCRdb processed the multiplex PCR reads anew with MiXCR; each CDR3 protein has one entry. The sample records 500,000 to 600,000 distinct CDR3 sequences, 15% to 20% being singletons. Diagnoses rested on clinical symptoms, serum thyroxine and TRAb, thyroid ultrasound and orbital computed tomography. This clonotype has a count of ten or more.

The sample comprised blood. The rearrangement uses TRBV6-1 and TRBJ2-7, with D unresolved. This receptor was identified in a woman between 18 and 29 years old with Graves' hyperthyroidism. The CDR3, as DNA: TGTGCCAGCACCGGAGAGGCCTACGAGCAGTACTTC. It translates to CASTGEAYEQYF.